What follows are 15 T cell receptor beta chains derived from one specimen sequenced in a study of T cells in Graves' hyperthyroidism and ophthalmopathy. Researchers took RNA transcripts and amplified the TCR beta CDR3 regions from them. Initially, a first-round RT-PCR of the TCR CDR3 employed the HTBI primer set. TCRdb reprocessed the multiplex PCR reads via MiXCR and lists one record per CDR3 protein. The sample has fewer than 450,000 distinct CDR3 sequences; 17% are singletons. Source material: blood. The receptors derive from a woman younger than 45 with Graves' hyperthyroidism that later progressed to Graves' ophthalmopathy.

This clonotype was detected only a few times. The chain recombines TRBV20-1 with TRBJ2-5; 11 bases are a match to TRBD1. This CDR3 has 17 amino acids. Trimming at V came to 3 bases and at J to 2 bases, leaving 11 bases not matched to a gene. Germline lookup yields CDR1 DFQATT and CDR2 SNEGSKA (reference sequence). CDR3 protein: CSARPPPGTGGQETQYF. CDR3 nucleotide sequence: TGCAGTGCTAGGCCCCCACCCGGGACAGGGGGTCAAGAGACCCAGTACTTC.

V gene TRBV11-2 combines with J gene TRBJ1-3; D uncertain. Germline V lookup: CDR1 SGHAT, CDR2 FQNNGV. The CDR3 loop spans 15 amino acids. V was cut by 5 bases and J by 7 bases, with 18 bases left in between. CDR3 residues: CASSTMTWDKNTIYF. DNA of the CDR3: TGTGCCAGCAGCACCATGACTTGGGATAAGAACACCATATATTTT.

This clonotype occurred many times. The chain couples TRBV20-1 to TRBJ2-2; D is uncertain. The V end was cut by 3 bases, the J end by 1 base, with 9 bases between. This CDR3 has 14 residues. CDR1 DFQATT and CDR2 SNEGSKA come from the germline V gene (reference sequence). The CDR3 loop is CSASGARNTGELFF. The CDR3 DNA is TGCAGTGCTAGTGGTGCTCGGAACACCGGGGAGCTGTTTTTT.

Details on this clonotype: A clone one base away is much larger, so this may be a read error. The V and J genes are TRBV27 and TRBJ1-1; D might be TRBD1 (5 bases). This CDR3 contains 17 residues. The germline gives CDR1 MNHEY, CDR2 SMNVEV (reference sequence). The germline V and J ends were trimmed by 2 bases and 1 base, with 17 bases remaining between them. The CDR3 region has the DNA TGTGCCAGCAGTTTACCGGGTGGTGCAGGGCAGAACACTGAAGCTTTCTTT. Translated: CASSLPGGAGQNTEAFF.

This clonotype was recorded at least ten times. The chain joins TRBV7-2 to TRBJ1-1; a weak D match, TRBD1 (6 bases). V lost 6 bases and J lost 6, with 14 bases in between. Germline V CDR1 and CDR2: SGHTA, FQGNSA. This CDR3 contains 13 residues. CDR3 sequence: CASRPDRIAEAFF. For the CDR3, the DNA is TGTGCCAGCAGGCCAGACAGGATCGCTGAAGCTTTCTTT.

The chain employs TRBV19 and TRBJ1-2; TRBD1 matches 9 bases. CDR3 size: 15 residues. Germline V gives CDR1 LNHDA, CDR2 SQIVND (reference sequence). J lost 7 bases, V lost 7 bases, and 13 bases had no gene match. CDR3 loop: CASTRGQGRYAGYTF. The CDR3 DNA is TGTGCCAGTACCCGGGGACAGGGACGCTATGCTGGCTACACCTTC.

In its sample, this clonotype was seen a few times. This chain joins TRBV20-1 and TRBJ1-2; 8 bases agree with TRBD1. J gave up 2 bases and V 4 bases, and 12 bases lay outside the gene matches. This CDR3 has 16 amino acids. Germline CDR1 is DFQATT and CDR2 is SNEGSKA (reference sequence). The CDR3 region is CSAMKSGTGANYGYTF. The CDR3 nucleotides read TGCAGTGCTATGAAATCTGGGACAGGAGCCAACTATGGCTACACCTTC.

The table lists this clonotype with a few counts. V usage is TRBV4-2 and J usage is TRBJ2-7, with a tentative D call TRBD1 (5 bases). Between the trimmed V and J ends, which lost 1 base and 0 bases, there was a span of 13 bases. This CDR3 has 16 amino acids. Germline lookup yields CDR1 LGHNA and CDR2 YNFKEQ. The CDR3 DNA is TGTGCCAGCAGCCAAGGGGGCGGAGATAGCTCCTACGAGCAGTACTTC. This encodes CASSQGGGDSSYEQYF.

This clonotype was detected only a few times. CDR3 DNA sequence: TGTGCCAGCAGCGGGGGACAGCTGAGGAATCAGCCCCAGCATTTT. Its translation: CASSGGQLRNQPQHF. The rearrangement uses TRBV5-6 and TRBJ1-5; 7 bases fit TRBD1. Losses at the gene ends were 4 bases for V and 4 bases for J; bases not matched to a gene: 8. Germline V gene lookup returns CDR1 SGHDT and CDR2 YYEEEE. The CDR3 is 15 amino acids.

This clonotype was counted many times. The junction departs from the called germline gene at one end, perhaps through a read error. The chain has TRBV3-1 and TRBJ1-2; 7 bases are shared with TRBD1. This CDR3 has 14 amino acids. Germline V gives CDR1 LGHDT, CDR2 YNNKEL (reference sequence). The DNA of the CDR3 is TGCGCCAGCAGCCAACAGGGGTCTAACTATGGCTACACCTTC. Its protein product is CASSQQGSNYGYTF.

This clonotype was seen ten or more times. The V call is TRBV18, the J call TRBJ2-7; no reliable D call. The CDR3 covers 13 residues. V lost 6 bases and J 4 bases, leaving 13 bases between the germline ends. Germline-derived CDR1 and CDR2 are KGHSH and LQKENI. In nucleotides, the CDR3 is TGTGCCAGCTCTCCTGGTACGAAATACGAGCAGTACTTC. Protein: CASSPGTKYEQYF.

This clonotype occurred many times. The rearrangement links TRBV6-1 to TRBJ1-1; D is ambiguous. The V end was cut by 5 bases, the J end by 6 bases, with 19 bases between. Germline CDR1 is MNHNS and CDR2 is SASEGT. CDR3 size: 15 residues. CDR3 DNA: TGTGCCAGCAGTTGGGTCGCAGGAGGAGGTTCTGAAGCTTTCTTT. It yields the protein CASSWVAGGGSEAFF.

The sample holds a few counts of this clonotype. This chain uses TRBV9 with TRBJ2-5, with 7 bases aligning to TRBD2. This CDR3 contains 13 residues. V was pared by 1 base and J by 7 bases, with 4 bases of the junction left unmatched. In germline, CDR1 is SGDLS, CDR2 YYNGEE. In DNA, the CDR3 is TGTGCCAGCAGCGTACGGGGGGTGGGGACCCAGTACTTC. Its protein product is CASSVRGVGTQYF.

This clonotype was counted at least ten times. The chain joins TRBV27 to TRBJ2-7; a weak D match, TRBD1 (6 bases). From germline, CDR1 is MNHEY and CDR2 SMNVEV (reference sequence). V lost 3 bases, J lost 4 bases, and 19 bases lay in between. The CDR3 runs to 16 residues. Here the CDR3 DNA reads TGTGCCAGCAGTTTGGGTCCTCAGGGGTCCCGATACGAGCAGTACTTC. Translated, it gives CASSLGPQGSRYEQYF.

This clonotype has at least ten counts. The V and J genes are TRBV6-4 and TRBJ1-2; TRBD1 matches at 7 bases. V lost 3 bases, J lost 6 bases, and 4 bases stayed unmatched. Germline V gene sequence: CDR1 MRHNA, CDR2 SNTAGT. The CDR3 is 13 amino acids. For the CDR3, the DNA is TGTGCCAGCAGTGATTCAGGGGGTGATGGCTACACCTTC. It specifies CASSDSGGDGYTF.